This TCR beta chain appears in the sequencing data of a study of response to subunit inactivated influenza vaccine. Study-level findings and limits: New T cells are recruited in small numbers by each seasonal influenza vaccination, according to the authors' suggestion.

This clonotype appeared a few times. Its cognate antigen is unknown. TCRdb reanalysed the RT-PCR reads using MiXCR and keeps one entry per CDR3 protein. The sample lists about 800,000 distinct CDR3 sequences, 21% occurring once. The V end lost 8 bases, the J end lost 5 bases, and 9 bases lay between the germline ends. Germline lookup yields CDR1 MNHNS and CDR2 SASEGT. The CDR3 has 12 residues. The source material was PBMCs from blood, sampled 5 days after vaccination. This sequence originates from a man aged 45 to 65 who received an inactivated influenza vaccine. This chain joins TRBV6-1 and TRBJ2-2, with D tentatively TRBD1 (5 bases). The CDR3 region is CASWTFTGELFF. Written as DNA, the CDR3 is TGTGCCAGCTGGACATTTACCGGGGAGCTGTTTTTT.